Shown below are 30 T cell receptor beta chains from a single sample sequenced in a study of T cells after somatic rescue of genetic block. Sequencing was performed with immunoSEQ multiplex PCR; in TCRdb, only in-frame clones are kept and a portion is missing. The sample consists of around 64,000 clones, under 95% of them appearing once. Sequencing used peripheral blood mononuclear cells (PBMCs). The receptors originated from a man in his forties or fifties.

There are a few counts of this clone. This chain links TRBV27 with TRBJ1-5; D remains ambiguous. V gave up 8 bases and J gave up 2 bases, with 10 bases separating them. Germline V gives CDR1 MNHEY, CDR2 SMNVEV (reference sequence). CDR3 size: 13 residues. The CDR3 here is CASWRGGNQPQHF. The DNA of the CDR3 is TGTGCCAGCTGGCGTGGGGGCAATCAGCCCCAGCATTTT.

V usage is TRBV13 and J usage is TRBJ2-2; 8 nucleotides agree with TRBD1. V shed 5 bases and J 1 base; nucleotides not matched to a gene: 6. Per germline, CDR1 PRHDT and CDR2 FYEKMQ (reference sequence). This CDR3 has 16 residues. CDR3 sequence (DNA): TGTGCCAGCAGCCCCCGGACAGGGTGGAACACCGGGGAGCTGTTTTTT. It yields the protein CASSPRTGWNTGELFF.

The CDR3 DNA reads as TGTGCCAGCAGCCACACCCGGGGGACTGCCCCAAGTTACTATGAGCAGTTCTTC. Its protein is CASSHTRGTAPSYYEQFF. The chain joins TRBV7-2 to TRBJ2-1; D perhaps matches TRBD2 (6 bases). Germline assignment: CDR1 SGHTA and CDR2 FQGNSA. V dropped 5 bases and J dropped 8 bases, with 28 bases sitting between them. The CDR3 extends over 18 amino acids.

This clone appeared a single time. The V and J genes are TRBV5-1 and TRBJ2-1; unclear D gene. The V gene lost 5 bases and the J gene lost 6 bases, with 12 bases spanning the gap. CDR1 and CDR2 (germline): SGHRS, YFSETQ. CDR3 length: 13 residues. The CDR3 loop is CASRGQVVNEQFF. The CDR3 nucleotides read TGCGCCAGCAGAGGGCAGGTTGTCAATGAGCAGTTCTTC.

A single count supports this clone. The genes are TRBV19 and TRBJ2-2, with D uncertain. The germline CDR1 and CDR2 sequences are LNHDA and SQIVND (reference sequence). This CDR3 comprises 13 residues. Deletions cut 4 bases from V and 4 bases from J, with 7 bases between. DNA of the CDR3: TGTGCCAGTAGTAACTGGGGCACCGGGGAGCTGTTTTTT. This sequence encodes CASSNWGTGELFF. Full variable domain (outside the CDR3, taken from reference TRBV19 and TRBJ2-2): DGGITQSPKYLFRKEGQNVTLSCEQNLNHDAMYWYRQDPGQGLRLIYYSQIVNDFQKGDIAEGYSVSREKKESFPLTVTSAQKNPTAFYLCASSNWGTGELFFGEGSRLTVL.

This chain joins TRBV2 and TRBJ2-4, with D perhaps TRBD2 (5 bases). The CDR3 is 14 residues long. V was cut by 6 bases and J by 0 bases, with 9 bases left in between. Per germline, CDR1 SNHLY and CDR2 FYNNEI. The CDR3 reads CASRRAQAKNIQYF. The CDR3 DNA reads TGTGCCAGCAGGCGGGCCCAAGCCAAAAACATTCAGTACTTC.

This chain uses TRBV5-4 with TRBJ2-1, with 10 bases identical to TRBD2. CDR3 length: 16 residues. J lost 4 bases, V lost 5 bases, and 9 bases had no gene match. The germline V gene has CDR1 SGHNT and CDR2 YYREEE (reference sequence). CDR3 in amino acids: CASSGAGGPVYNEQFF. The DNA of the CDR3 is TGTGCCAGCAGTGGAGCGGGAGGGCCGGTATACAATGAGCAGTTCTTC.

This clone appeared once. DNA of the CDR3: TGTGCCAGCAGCTTGAGTTCGGGGCAAGAGACCCAGTACTTC. Amino acid sequence: CASSLSSGQETQYF. The rearrangement uses TRBV5-4 and TRBJ2-5, with TRBD2 as a possible D gene (5 bases). Trimming took off 1 base at V and 2 bases at J, with 9 bases between the two ends. CDR1 and CDR2 (germline): SGHNT, YYREEE (reference sequence). The CDR3 consists of 14 residues.

The sample holds one count of this clone. The V gene is TRBV19, the J gene TRBJ1-6, with D hard to call. V lost 8 bases, J lost 8 bases, and 4 bases lay in between. The CDR3 covers 10 residues. From germline, CDR1 is LNHDA and CDR2 SQIVND (reference sequence). The CDR3 reads CASSDSPLHF. The CDR3 DNA sequence: TGTGCCAGTTCTGATTCACCCCTCCACTTT.

The rearrangement links TRBV19 to TRBJ2-5; TRBD1 is a possible D gene (6 bases). V was pared by 4 bases and J by 2 bases, with 8 bases between. The CDR3 contains 13 residues. Germline CDR1 and CDR2: LNHDA and SQIVND (reference sequence). CDR3 region: CASSTQGQETQYF. The CDR3 bases are TGTGCCAGTAGTACACAGGGACAAGAGACCCAGTACTTC.

The chain recombines TRBV18 with TRBJ2-7, with 7 positions matching TRBD1. J gave up 7 bases and V 3 bases, and 3 bases lay outside the gene matches. The CDR3 spans 12 residues. CDR1 and CDR2 (germline): KGHSH, LQKENI. The CDR3 DNA reads as TGTGCCAGCTCACCGTTACAGGGGGAGCAGTACTTC. Translating gives CASSPLQGEQYF.

In DNA form, the CDR3 reads TGTGCCAGCAGCTTCGGGACAGAGCAGTACTTC. As protein: CASSFGTEQYF. This chain connects TRBV7-9 to TRBJ2-7; a weak D match, TRBD1 (6 bases). The germline V gene has CDR1 SEHNR and CDR2 FQNEAQ (reference sequence). The V gene lost 3 bases and the J gene lost 7 bases, with 7 bases spanning the gap. CDR3 length: 11 residues.

The count of this clone is one. V usage is TRBV29-1 and J usage is TRBJ2-3, with no clear D. The CDR3 covers 14 residues. Trimming shortened V by 3 bases and J by 1 base, and 11 bases separated the two germline ends. Germline V gene lookup returns CDR1 SQVTM and CDR2 ANQGSEA. CDR3 protein: CSVDLARGTDTQYF. The CDR3 nucleotides are TGCAGCGTTGATTTGGCAAGGGGCACAGATACGCAGTATTTT.

This clone was found once. The rearrangement uses TRBV5-4 and TRBJ1-3; unclear D gene. Trimming left V 4 bases short and J 0 bases short, with 17 bases between. Germline V lookup: CDR1 SGHNT, CDR2 YYREEE (reference sequence). This CDR3 has 17 amino acids. The CDR3 loop is CASSLGSAGFSGNTIYF. The CDR3 DNA sequence: TGTGCCAGCAGCCTGGGGAGCGCCGGCTTCTCTGGAAACACCATATATTTT.

This chain joins TRBV7-9 and TRBJ2-3, with TRBD2 identical over 10 bases. V dropped 4 bases and J dropped 6; count of bases not matched to a gene: 19. The CDR3 is 19 amino acids. Looked up from germline, CDR1 is SEHNR and CDR2 is FQNEAQ (reference sequence). In DNA form, the CDR3 reads TGTGCCAGCAGCTCCAAACAGCGGGGGGGCAGAGTCGTGTCGGATACGCAGTATTTT. Translating gives CASSSKQRGGRVVSDTQYF.

V usage is TRBV30 and J usage is TRBJ2-3; D is uncertain. There are 13 residues in the CDR3. Trimming took 0 bases from V and 4 from J, leaving 8 bases between them. The V gene's germline CDR1 is GTSNPN and CDR2 SVGIG (reference sequence). The CDR3 loop is CAWSVGAADTQYF. The CDR3 DNA is TGTGCCTGGAGTGTCGGTGCAGCAGATACGCAGTATTTT.

This rearrangement joins TRBV4-3 to TRBJ2-5, with no clear D. V was cut by 1 base and J by 6 bases, with 12 bases left in between. The CDR3 runs 14 residues. The V gene's germline CDR1 is LGHNA and CDR2 YSLEER. The CDR3 protein is CASSQGNSYQTQYF. CDR3 bases: TGCGCCAGCAGCCAAGGGAATAGCTACCAGACCCAGTACTTC.

The chain employs TRBV5-4 and TRBJ2-7; the match to TRBD1 covers 11 bases. Per germline, CDR1 SGHNT and CDR2 YYREEE (reference sequence). The ends lost 5 bases at V and 7 bases at J; junction bases unmatched: 8. CDR3 size: 14 residues. This CDR3 is CASSTRTGGGEQYF. DNA for the CDR3: TGTGCCAGCAGTACTAGGACAGGGGGCGGGGAGCAGTACTTC.

This chain joins TRBV5-4 and TRBJ2-7, with D tentatively TRBD1 or TRBD2 (5 bases each). Germline V gives CDR1 SGHNT, CDR2 YYREEE (reference sequence). With 0 bases removed from V and 7 bases from J, the gap between germline ends came to 8 bases. This CDR3 is 12 amino acids long. The CDR3 reads CASSLGDGEQYF. In DNA, the CDR3 is TGTGCCAGCAGCTTGGGGGACGGGGAGCAGTACTTC. The full variable domain, in which reference TRBV5-4 and TRBJ2-7 provide the parts outside the CDR3, is ETGVTQSPTHLIKTRGQQVTLRCSSQSGHNTVSWYQQALGQGPQFIFQYYREEENGRGNFPPRFSGLQFPNYSSELNVNALELDDSALYLCASSLGDGEQYFGPGTRLTVT.

In its sample, this clone was seen once. The chain carries TRBV7-9 and TRBJ2-3; D unresolved. The ends were cut back, 3 bases at V and 1 base at J, with 8 bases in the middle. CDR3 size: 14 residues. CDR1 and CDR2 from the germline V gene are SEHNR and FQNEAQ (reference sequence). The DNA for the CDR3 is TGTGCCAGCAGCTTCTCAGCGCGCACAGATACGCAGTATTTT. This translates into CASSFSARTDTQYF.

This clone appeared once. The chain carries TRBV10-2 and TRBJ2-2; the D gene could be TRBD1 or TRBD2 (5 bases each). V gave up 6 bases and J gave up 7 bases, with 15 bases separating them. Per the germline V gene, CDR1 is WSHSY and CDR2 is SAAADI. This CDR3 is built from 14 residues. In DNA form, the CDR3 reads TGCGCCAGCAGGCCGGGACCGCAGGACGGGGAGCTGTTTTTT. Protein product: CASRPGPQDGELFF.

This rearrangement joins TRBV7-2 to TRBJ2-3, with 9 bases identical to TRBD1. The V gene's germline CDR1 is SGHTA and CDR2 FQGNSA. The CDR3 runs to 15 residues. V lost 5 bases to trimming and J lost 3 bases; unmatched junction nucleotides: 6. The CDR3 nucleotides read TGTGCCAGCAGCCGGGGACAGGGAGGGACAGATACGCAGTATTTT. Its protein is CASSRGQGGTDTQYF.

The gene calls are TRBV6-1 and TRBJ1-4, with D unclear. The CDR3 is made up of 14 amino acids. V shed 3 bases and J shed 8 bases, with 13 bases lying between them. Germline CDR1 is MNHNS and CDR2 is SASEGT. This chain's CDR3 is CASSDQQTLEKLFF. CDR3 in DNA: TGTGCCAGCAGTGATCAACAGACCTTGGAAAAACTGTTTTTT.

The chain uses TRBV23-1 and TRBJ2-1; 10 bases line up with TRBD1. TRBV23-1 is an ORF for which the function is uncertain. With 0 bases clipped from V and 7 bases from J, the junction kept 12 bases outside the gene matches. This CDR3 is built from 18 residues. This CDR3 is CASSQSDTTGGAGNEQFF. In DNA form, the CDR3 reads TGCGCCAGCAGTCAATCGGATACGACAGGGGGCGCCGGTAATGAGCAGTTCTTC.

The CDR3 region is CASSLAWRAYEQYF. The CDR3, as DNA: TGTGCCAGCAGTTTAGCGTGGCGGGCCTACGAGCAGTACTTC. The chain links TRBV28 to TRBJ2-7, with a weak D call TRBD2 (5 bases). The length of the CDR3 is 14 residues. Germline-derived CDR1 and CDR2 are MDHEN and SYDVKM. V was cut by 2 bases and J by 2 bases, with 10 bases left in between.

Regarding this clone: No conserved phenylalanine or tryptophan is present at the end of the CDR3, so a read error is the likely explanation. The limits of the CDR3 on the DNA are not certain, so only TCRdb's listed CDR3 is given. The V and J genes are TRBV28 and TRBJ2-2; the tabulated D call, TRBD2, remains unverified against the DNA. Germline CDR1 is MDHEN and CDR2 is SYDVKM. Counting both end residues, the CDR3 totals 15 amino acids. The CDR3 spells CASSQTGAGLAGGTL.

The chain has TRBV5-1 and TRBJ2-7; 8 nucleotides align to TRBD1. CDR1 SGHRS and CDR2 YFSETQ come from the germline V gene. Unmatched junction bases numbered 9, after V lost 0 bases and J lost 4 bases. The CDR3 has 16 amino acids. CDR3 bases: TGCGCCAGCAGCTTGGAAGCCGGGACAGGAGCTTACGAGCAGTACTTC. Its translation is CASSLEAGTGAYEQYF. Variable domain in full (rest from reference TRBV5-1 and TRBJ2-7): KAGVTQTPRYLIKTRGQQVTLSCSPISGHRSVSWYQQTPGQGLQFLFEYFSETQRNKGNFPGRFSGRQFSNSRSEMNVSTLELGDSALYLCASSLEAGTGAYEQYFGPGTRLTVT.

This sequence joins TRBV6-1 and TRBJ1-1; D may be TRBD1 (6 bases). The length of the CDR3 is 16 residues. Per the germline V gene, CDR1 is MNHNS and CDR2 is SASEGT. V lost 4 bases and J 0 bases, leaving 15 bases between the germline ends. CDR3 in DNA: TGTGCCAGCAGTGCCCATGGGGGGCTAGTGAACACTGAAGCTTTCTTT. Protein product: CASSAHGGLVNTEAFF.

The J gene is TRBJ1-1, the V gene TRBV9, with D possibly matching TRBD1 (6 bases). V was shortened by 6 bases and J by 4 bases, with 13 bases between the two germline ends. In germline, CDR1 is SGDLS, CDR2 YYNGEE. The CDR3 is made up of 13 amino acids. The CDR3 here is CASTGGGGTEAFF. CDR3 DNA: TGTGCCAGCACAGGAGGGGGGGGCACTGAAGCTTTCTTT.

The genes are TRBV7-2 and TRBJ2-1, with D maybe TRBD2 (6 bases). The CDR3 runs 13 residues. Deletions cut 4 bases from V and 6 bases from J, with 10 bases between. CDR1 and CDR2 (germline): SGHTA, FQGNSA. The CDR3: CASSWGDLNEQFF. For the CDR3, the DNA is TGTGCCAGCAGCTGGGGGGACCTCAATGAGCAGTTCTTC.